This T cell receptor (beta chain) was recovered during a study of vaccination effects on CD4 cells after COVID-19. Points from the study as a whole: Marked clonal contraction was seen in infection- and vaccine-induced clones late after vaccination.

Culture lasted roughly eleven days before CD4+ T cell isolation. Method: immunoSEQ multiplex PCR; TCRdb's copy keeps in-frame clones and lacks some. The table records approximately 47,000 clones, about 78% of them present only once. Trimming took 0 bases from V and 6 from J, leaving 18 bases between them. Germline V gives CDR1 LNHNV, CDR2 YYDKDF (reference sequence). This CDR3 has 16 amino acids. With respect to this clone: Its antigen is undetermined.

This specimen was CD4+ T cells from PBMCs cultured without peptide, taken before COVID-19 vaccination. This sequence joins TRBV15 and TRBJ2-7; D uncertain. This TCR was sampled from a human donor who had a prior SARS-CoV-2 infection. In DNA form, the CDR3 reads TGTGCCACCAGCAGAGATCTGGCAGGCCCGATGTCCGAGCAGTACTTC. It specifies CATSRDLAGPMSEQYF.